The present TCR beta chain was sequenced within a study of blood T cell repertoires in COVID-19. Study-wide context: Acute and convalescent COVID-19 specimens originated in the United States, Italy and Spain. T cells, B-cell-depleted T cells, or PBMCs supplied cDNA or gDNA.

Original processing methods: From reference gene primer amplification, estimates of nucleated cell counts were derived. Sequencing used immunoSEQ multiplex PCR; TCRdb keeps in-frame clones, though not all of them. V, J and clone size are taken as reported in that table, and D and trimming were inferred from the DNA itself. The sample has 90,000 to 150,000 clones, around 80% seen once. This CDR3 is 13 amino acids long. Trimming cost V 0 bases and J 8 bases, with 10 bases left between them. The germline V gene has CDR1 MNHEY and CDR2 SVGEGT. This sequence joins TRBV6-2 or TRBV6-3 and TRBJ1-2; D gene uncertain. The receptor's source is an elderly woman with acute or convalescent COVID-19. Specimen: peripheral blood. CDR3 sequence: CASSYSPRGGYTF. In nucleotides, the CDR3 is TGTGCCAGCAGTTACTCGCCCCGCGGCGGCTACACCTTC.